This T cell receptor beta chain stems from a study of blood T cell repertoires in COVID-19. Study context: Samples of COVID-19 (acute and convalescent) were obtained from the United States, Italy and Spain. The cDNA or gDNA used as material had been derived from T cells, B-cell-depleted T cells, or PBMCs.

Germline V gene data show CDR1 as LNHDA and CDR2 as SQIVND (reference sequence). V shed 4 bases and J 4 bases; nucleotides not matched to a gene: 10. The CDR3 has 16 amino acids. Original processing notes: Reference gene primer amplification gave nucleated cell count estimates. Clones were read by immunoSEQ multiplex PCR, and TCRdb kept only the in-frame ones, dropping some. V, J and clone size reflect that table, while D and trimming were determined from the DNA. Of fewer than 300,000 clones in the sample, more than 70% were seen once. The TCR was taken from a woman between 35 and 50 years old who had recovered from COVID-19. The sample taken for sequencing was peripheral blood. The chain joins TRBV19 to TRBJ2-3; 8 bases match TRBD2. The CDR3 loop is CASSRGAGVGADTQYF. The CDR3 nucleotides are TGTGCCAGTAGTAGGGGAGCGGGAGTTGGTGCAGATACGCAGTATTTT.